This T cell receptor beta chain was sequenced in a study of post-analysis software for immune sequencing data. Study outcomes and limitations: Controls had lower frequencies than patients of 4 or 5 TRBV segments, which included TRBV5-6, TRBV5-1 and TRBV20-1.

Turning to this clonotype: Its antigen is not identified.

J lost 4 bases, V lost 6 bases, and 24 bases had no gene match. The CDR3 consists of 20 residues. cDNA libraries for TCR beta contained unique molecular identifiers. Each CDR3 protein gets one entry after TCRdb re-called the PCR reads with MiXCR. The data contain roughly 600,000 distinct CDR3 sequences, about 40% of them singletons. The sequenced sample was blood. This TCR was recovered from a girl aged 10 to 17 with multiple sclerosis. The chain recombines TRBV12-3 or TRBV12-4 with TRBJ2-1; TRBD2 matches 7 bases. As DNA, the CDR3 is TGTGCCAGCAGGTCCCGGCGGGTGCGGGAGTCTACTAGGGGTTACAATGAGCAGTTCTTC. This gives the protein CASRSRRVRESTRGYNEQFF.